The sequence of this T cell receptor beta chain was determined in a study of blood T cells in healthy people across ages. Trimming pared 5 bases from V and 8 bases from J, leaving 10 bases between. This CDR3 region has 12 residues. Germline CDR1 reads SGHAT; CDR2 reads FQNNGV. The second PCR ran roughly 7 to 12 cycles with a sample-barcoded 5' primer and J-beta primers. TCRdb reanalysed the 5' RACE reads using MiXCR and keeps one entry per CDR3 protein. Altogether hundreds of thousands of distinct CDR3 sequences are present, 40% to 50% being singletons, with the ten largest covering around 25%. The receptor was derived from a man older than 75 in good health. Specimen: blood. This chain connects TRBV11-2 to TRBJ2-1; weak D call: TRBD2 (6 bases). As DNA, the CDR3 is TGTGCCAGCAGCGTGGGGACTGATGAGCAGTTCTTC. Its translation: CASSVGTDEQFF.